Presented here are 21 T cell receptor beta chains from one specimen sequenced in a study of glioma-infiltrating T cells. Amplification of TCR alpha and beta CDR3 regions from RNA used iRepertoire nested multiplex PCR. TCRdb reprocessed the multiplex PCR reads via MiXCR and lists one record per CDR3 protein. This table has roughly 200,000 distinct CDR3 sequences, around 42% appearing once. The sequencing sample was made of glioma tissue, nonneoplastic brain tissue, or PBMCs (not recorded which). The receptor set was obtained from a human donor with low-grade glioma or glioblastoma, undergoing nonglioma brain surgery, or in good health (not recorded which).

This clonotype was counted many times. V is TRBV19 and J is TRBJ1-5, with 7 bases that match TRBD1. Germline CDR1 reads LNHDA; CDR2 reads SQIVND (reference sequence). The CDR3 contains 15 residues. The J segment lost 2 bases and the V segment lost 7 bases, leaving 8 bases of the junction unmatched. The DNA of the CDR3 is TGTGCCAGTAAAAGTCAGGGGGTAGGCAATCAGCCCCAGCATTTT. Residues: CASKSQGVGNQPQHF.

The DNA for the CDR3 is TGTGCCAGCATTGGGGACTGTTATGGCTACACCTTC. This encodes CASIGDCYGYTF. The gene calls are TRBV28 and TRBJ1-2; possible D gene TRBD1, 5 bases. This CDR3 spans 12 amino acids. CDR1 is MDHEN, CDR2 SYDVKM, per germline. The V and J ends lost 7 bases and 5 bases respectively, with 11 bases between them.

Comment on this clonotype: An end of the junction differs from the germline gene, which may be a read error. CDR3 residues: CASSIEDRSIYEQYF. The CDR3 DNA follows: TGCGCCAGCAGCATAGAGGACAGGTCAATATACGAGCAGTACTTC. The V and J genes are TRBV7-2 and TRBJ2-7, with TRBD1 identical over 7 bases. The germline V gene encodes CDR1 SGHTA and CDR2 FQGNSA. There are 15 residues in the CDR3.

This clonotype was recorded many times. At one end, the junction sequence differs from germline, possibly due to a read error. The chain employs TRBV11-2 and TRBJ2-6; D is perhaps TRBD2 (5 bases). In germline, CDR1 is SGHAT, CDR2 FQNNGV. This CDR3 spans 15 amino acids. The CDR3 nucleotides read TGTGCCAGCAGTTTAGGGAGCTCTGGGGCCAACGTCCTGACTTTC. Amino acids: CASSLGSSGANVLTF.

This clonotype has a single count. A much larger clone lies one base from this, so it may be a read error. Since no conserved phenylalanine or tryptophan closes the CDR3, a read error is the likely cause. The chain joins TRBV5-1 to TRBJ1-6; D remains unclear. The CDR3 has 12 amino acids. The V end lost 0 bases, the J end lost 7 bases, and 2 bases lay between the germline ends. Germline CDR1 SGHRS, CDR2 YFSETQ. The CDR3 DNA sequence: TGCGCCAGCAGCTTGGACAATTCACCCCTCCACTCT. Protein sequence: CASSLDNSPLHS.

In its sample, this clonotype was seen many times. CDR3 sequence: CASSSIRSGANVLTF. In nucleotides, the CDR3 is TGTGCCAGCAGCTCTATCCGCTCTGGGGCCAACGTCCTGACTTTC. V usage is TRBV28 and J usage is TRBJ2-6; D uncertain. The germline V gene has CDR1 MDHEN and CDR2 SYDVKM. V lost 6 bases and J 0 bases, leaving 9 bases between the germline ends. The CDR3 sequence is 15 residues long. Full variable domain (outside the CDR3, taken from reference TRBV28 and TRBJ2-6): DVKVTQSSRYLVKRTGEKVFLECVQDMDHENMFWYRQDPGLGLRLIYFSYDVKMKEKGDIPEGYSVSREKKERFSLILESASTNQTSMYLCASSSIRSGANVLTFGAGSRLTVL.

Points on this clonotype: This may be a read error: a much more frequent sequence differs by one nucleotide. The CDR3 nucleotides are TGTGCCAGCATTAGGACTAGCGGAACGAACACCTGGGAGCTGTTTTTT. It specifies CASIRTSGTNTWELFF. V usage is TRBV6-2 or TRBV6-3 and J usage is TRBJ2-2; the match to TRBD2 covers 10 bases. Germline CDR1 is MNHEY and CDR2 is SVGEGT. This CDR3 contains 16 residues.

This clonotype appeared once. Possible read error: a much larger clone is one base away. CDR3 amino acids: CAGREGTGRGRANVLTF. The CDR3 DNA reads as TGTGCCGGCAGGGAGGGGACAGGGAGAGGAAGGGCCAACGTCCTGACTTTC. The chain joins TRBV6-2 or TRBV6-3 to TRBJ2-6; 9 nucleotides agree with TRBD1. Germline CDR1 reads MNHEY; CDR2 reads SVGEGT. CDR3 size: 17 residues.

For this clonotype: A much larger clone lies a single base off, so this may be a read error. V is TRBV11-2 and J is TRBJ2-3, with 10 bases identical to TRBD2. Germline V CDR1 and CDR2: SGHAT, FQNNGV. The length of the CDR3 is 17 residues. J lost 4 bases, V lost 7 bases, and 14 bases had no gene match. This CDR3 is CASTRTASGSPSDTQYF. The CDR3 region has the DNA TGTGCCAGCACCCGAACGGCTAGCGGGAGCCCCTCAGATACGCAGTATTTT.

This clonotype appeared many times. The J gene is TRBJ1-4, the V gene TRBV20-1, with D perhaps matching TRBD1 (6 bases). Trimming shortened V by 0 bases and J by 8 bases, and 10 bases separated the two germline ends. The CDR3 totals 13 residues. Germline CDR1 is DFQATT and CDR2 is SNEGSKA (reference sequence). In nucleotides, the CDR3 is TGCAGTGCTAGAGACTTTAGGGGGGAAAAACTGTTTTTT. This codes for CSARDFRGEKLFF.

This clonotype showed up many times. The genes are TRBV7-6 and TRBJ2-1; D not certain. Trimming cost V 1 base and J 8 bases, with 6 bases left between them. Per germline, CDR1 SGHVS and CDR2 FNYEAQ. CDR3 size: 12 residues. In nucleotides, the CDR3 is TGTGCCAGCAGCTTAGGTTCATATGAGCAGTTCTTC. Encoded protein: CASSLGSYEQFF.

The chain links TRBV5-4 to TRBJ2-5; no reliable D call. V was pared by 1 base and J by 5 bases, with 12 bases between. Germline lookup yields CDR1 SGHNT and CDR2 YYREEE (reference sequence). The CDR3 length is 14 residues. The CDR3 region is CASSLKSEMETQYF. DNA of the CDR3: TGTGCCAGCAGCTTGAAGAGTGAGATGGAGACCCAGTACTTC.

Comment on this clonotype: A much larger clone differs by one base, so this may be a read error. J is TRBJ2-5 and V is TRBV25-1; D is undetermined. CDR3 length equals 13 residues. Trimming shortened V by 10 bases and J by 5 bases, and 17 bases separated the two germline ends. Germline V gene lookup returns CDR1 MGHDK and CDR2 SYGVNS. CDR3 coding DNA: TGTGCCAACAGCTTATTCTCGAGGGAGACCCAGTACTTC. As protein: CANSLFSRETQYF.

Ten or more counts support this clonotype. J is TRBJ2-1 and V is TRBV7-9, with a weak D call TRBD2 (6 bases). V shed 4 bases and J shed 6 bases, with 10 bases lying between them. The V gene's germline CDR1 is SEHNR and CDR2 FQNEAQ (reference sequence). The CDR3 sequence is 13 residues long. The CDR3 protein is CASSSGRINEQFF. The DNA of the CDR3 is TGTGCCAGCAGCTCCGGGAGAATCAATGAGCAGTTCTTC.

About this clonotype: A much larger clone is a single base away; this may be a read error. The gene calls are TRBV7-2 and TRBJ2-3; TRBD2 matches 8 bases. The CDR3 spans 16 residues. Germline CDR1 is SGHTA and CDR2 is FQGNSA. V shed 2 bases and J 5 bases; nucleotides not matched to a gene: 9. CDR3 nucleotide sequence: TGTGCCAGCAGCTTACAAAGCGGGAGTAGGGAAGATACGCAGTATTTT. Its protein is CASSLQSGSREDTQYF.

The rearrangement uses TRBV2 and TRBJ2-4; 8 bases match TRBD1. V lost 6 bases and J lost 1; bases outside the gene matches: 5. The CDR3 extends over 15 amino acids. Germline V gene sequence: CDR1 SNHLY, CDR2 FYNNEI. The CDR3 nucleotides read TGTGCCAGCAGAGGGGACAGGTGGGCCAAAAACATTCAGTACTTC. This gives the protein CASRGDRWAKNIQYF.

Of note for this clonotype: Given a much more abundant clone one base away, this may be a read error. The chain employs TRBV24-1 and TRBJ1-5; a possible D gene is TRBD1 (5 bases). Germline values: CDR1 KGHDR, CDR2 SFDVKD. The CDR3 runs 15 residues. V lost 7 bases, J lost 2 bases, and 14 bases lay in between. DNA of the CDR3: TGTGCCACCAGGCCAGGGCAGATGGGCAATCAGCCCCAGCATTTT. The encoded protein is CATRPGQMGNQPQHF.

The V call is TRBV9, the J call TRBJ2-1, with 10 nucleotides matching TRBD2. The CDR3 consists of 17 residues. Germline V gene sequence: CDR1 SGDLS, CDR2 YYNGEE. With V trimmed by 4 bases and J by 4 bases, 11 bases remained unmatched. CDR3 protein: CASSLYSSGRYYNEQFF. CDR3 DNA sequence: TGTGCCAGCAGCCTCTACTCTAGCGGGAGATATTACAATGAGCAGTTCTTC.

A note on this clonotype: Given a much more abundant clone one base away, this may be a read error. The V gene is TRBV2, the J gene TRBJ2-5, with a weak D call TRBD1 (6 bases). The V gene's germline CDR1 is SNHLY and CDR2 FYNNEI. The CDR3 runs to 15 residues. The chain's CDR3 is CANSRATGIGETQYF. Here the CDR3 DNA reads TGTGCCAACAGTCGGGCCACAGGGATTGGGGAGACCCAGTACTTC.

This clonotype was detected ten times or more. CDR3 in amino acids: CASSSLVDPLDEQFF. DNA of the CDR3: TGTGCCAGCAGTTCCCTAGTCGATCCTCTGGATGAGCAGTTCTTC. The V and J genes are TRBV27 and TRBJ2-1; the D is unclear. This CDR3 is built from 15 residues. V lost 4 bases, J lost 8 bases, and 18 bases lay in between. Germline V gene data show CDR1 as MNHEY and CDR2 as SMNVEV (reference sequence).

This rearrangement joins TRBV5-1 to TRBJ2-1; TRBD2 matches 12 bases. Per the germline V gene, CDR1 is SGHRS and CDR2 is YFSETQ. The CDR3 covers 15 residues. The trim removed 4 bases at V and 6 bases at J, leaving 5 bases unmatched. The CDR3 region has the DNA TGCGCCAGCAGCCCGACTAGCGGGAGTATCAATGAGCAGTTCTTC. Protein product: CASSPTSGSINEQFF.